One sample yielded the 27 T cell receptor beta chains listed below, sequenced in a study of blood T cells in healthy people across ages. Combining a sample-barcoded 5' primer with a J-beta primer mix, a second PCR ran for 7 to 11 cycles. MiXCR was run by TCRdb on the 5' RACE reads, yielding one entry per CDR3 protein. The top ten hold 20% to 25% of the sample, which has about 970,000 distinct CDR3 sequences, roughly 51% seen once. The specimen sequenced was blood. The receptors were sampled from a woman in her sixties or seventies in good health.

V and J are TRBV23-1 and TRBJ2-5; 8 nucleotides align to TRBD1. The J call may be faulty, since TRBJ2-7 better matches the DNA end. TRBV23-1 is known as an ORF, though its function is uncertain. CDR3 length equals 14 residues. CDR3 nucleotide sequence: TGCGCCAGCAGTCGGACAGGGACTTGCTACGAGCAGTACTTC. Protein: CASSRTGTCYEQYF.

The gene calls are TRBV7-2 and TRBJ2-6, with TRBD2 as a possible D gene (6 bases). Trimming removed 5 bases at V and 4 bases at J, with 27 bases between. The germline gives CDR1 SGHTA, CDR2 FQGNSA. The CDR3 has 20 residues. DNA of the CDR3: TGTGCCAGCAGCGGCGGGGCCCCCCACCGACTCAATACAGGGGCCAACGTCCTGACTTTC. Translation: CASSGGAPHRLNTGANVLTF.

The V gene is TRBV20-1, the J gene TRBJ1-2; D might be TRBD1 (6 bases). Germline V CDR1 and CDR2: DFQATT, SNEGSKA (reference sequence). V was trimmed by 8 bases and J by 6 bases, leaving 22 bases between them. The CDR3 is 14 residues long. The CDR3 region is CSPKGGTVSHGYTF. The DNA for the CDR3 is TGCAGTCCCAAGGGGGGTACAGTCTCACATGGCTACACCTTC.

The sample holds a few counts of this clonotype. The V gene is TRBV5-5, the J gene TRBJ2-3, with D tentatively TRBD1 (7 bases). The CDR3 extends over 16 amino acids. Trimming removed 4 bases from V and 3 bases from J, with 18 bases in between. Germline CDR1 SGHKS, CDR2 YYEKEE (reference sequence). CDR3 amino acids: CASSRGDSTLTDTQYF. For the CDR3, the DNA is TGTGCCAGCAGCAGGGGGGACAGCACCTTGACAGATACGCAGTATTTT.

The V gene is TRBV20-1, the J gene TRBJ2-7, with 10 bases fitting TRBD1. The CDR3 length is 14 residues. V was clipped by 6 bases and J by 4 bases; unmatched bases: 9. The germline V gene has CDR1 DFQATT and CDR2 SNEGSKA (reference sequence). CDR3 sequence: CSAAVRDRGYEQYF. CDR3 DNA sequence: TGCAGTGCCGCCGTCCGGGACAGGGGTTACGAGCAGTACTTC.

The chain carries TRBV25-1 and TRBJ2-7; D not resolved. The germline V and J ends were trimmed by 2 bases and 2 bases, with 7 bases remaining between them. There are 13 residues in the CDR3. CDR1 and CDR2 from the germline V gene are MGHDK and SYGVNS. The CDR3, as DNA: TGTGCCAGCAGTGAACCCCATCCCTACGAGCAGTACTTC. It is translated as CASSEPHPYEQYF.

This clonotype was seen only a few times. The J gene is TRBJ2-3, the V gene TRBV25-1; TRBD1 matches 8 bases. CDR3 length: 16 amino acids. After removal of 2 bases from V and 2 bases from J, the junction contained 6 bases not matched to a gene. From germline, CDR1 is MGHDK and CDR2 SYGVNS. As DNA, the CDR3 is TGTGCCAGCAGTGAAAGACAGGGGACTCCCACAGATACGCAGTATTTT. This sequence encodes CASSERQGTPTDTQYF. The variable domain in full, completed from reference TRBV25-1 and TRBJ2-3, reads EADIYQTPRYLVIGTGKKITLECSQTMGHDKMYWYQQDPGMELHLIHYSYGVNSTEKGDLSSESTVSRIRTEHFPLTLESARPSHTSQYLCASSERQGTPTDTQYFGPGTRLTVL.

V gene TRBV2 combines with J gene TRBJ2-5; 7 bases line up with TRBD2. CDR1 is SNHLY, CDR2 FYNNEI, per germline. J gave up 10 bases and V 5 bases, and 16 bases lay outside the gene matches. This CDR3 is 15 amino acids long. Here the CDR3 DNA reads TGTGCCAGCAGTCAGCTCCTAGTGGGGGGGGAGGACCAGTACTTC. Translating it yields CASSQLLVGGEDQYF.

The chain carries TRBV12-3 or TRBV12-4 and TRBJ1-2; D is undetermined. The CDR3 sequence is 13 residues long. V lost 6 bases and J lost 3, with 11 bases in between. CDR3 DNA sequence: TGTGCCAGCAGAAAGACACTCTACTATGGCTACACCTTC. Protein: CASRKTLYYGYTF.

This clonotype was seen repeatedly, ten times or more. The rearrangement links TRBV21-1 to TRBJ2-4; the table gives TRBD2 as D, unverified against the DNA. TRBV21-1 is flagged as a pseudogene. The CDR3 length is 16 residues. CDR3 loop: CASSSATSAFEDIQYF. The CDR3 DNA is TGTGCCAGCAGCTCCGCGACTAGCGCCTTCGAAGACATTCAGTACTTC.

This clonotype was detected only a few times. This chain joins TRBV7-8 and TRBJ2-3; D perhaps matches TRBD2 (6 bases). Germline assignment: CDR1 SGHVS and CDR2 FQNEAQ. Trimming took off 5 bases at V and 4 bases at J, with 16 bases between the two ends. The CDR3 totals 15 residues. CDR3 sequence reads: CASSPEGPFPDTQYF. For the CDR3, the DNA is TGTGCCAGCAGCCCGGAGGGTCCATTCCCAGATACGCAGTATTTT.

J is TRBJ2-1 and V is TRBV20-1, with 9 positions matching TRBD1. Trimming removed 6 bases from V and 6 bases from J; junction bases left unmatched: 6. The CDR3 is 13 amino acids. The germline CDR1 and CDR2 sequences are DFQATT and SNEGSKA (reference sequence). CDR3 in DNA: TGCAGTGCCAACTACAGGGGGCGCAATGAGCAGTTCTTC. This codes for CSANYRGRNEQFF.

This clonotype was found many times. The V and J genes are TRBV29-1 and TRBJ2-7, with D uncertain. The CDR3 runs to 11 residues. Germline V gene lookup returns CDR1 SQVTM and CDR2 ANQGSEA. Trimming cost V 7 bases and J 3 bases, with 10 bases left between them. CDR3 coding DNA: TGCAGCGCCGCCGACTTCTACGAGCAGTACTTC. Its protein is CSAADFYEQYF.

This clonotype was counted between two and nine times. V and J are TRBV29-1 and TRBJ2-7; maybe TRBD1 (6 bases). This CDR3 comprises 12 residues. Trimming removed 5 bases at V and 3 bases at J, with 11 bases between. CDR1 and CDR2 from the germline V gene are SQVTM and ANQGSEA. CDR3 loop: CSVSTGYYEQYF. The CDR3 bases are TGCAGCGTTTCGACAGGTTACTACGAGCAGTACTTC.

This clonotype has only a few counts. The CDR3 spells CASSRLGVSQPQHF. In DNA, the CDR3 is TGTGCCAGCAGTCGCCTGGGAGTGAGTCAGCCCCAGCATTTT. The chain links TRBV25-1 to TRBJ1-5; D gene unclear. V was trimmed by 5 bases and J by 6 bases, leaving 14 bases between them. Germline values: CDR1 MGHDK, CDR2 SYGVNS. The CDR3 length is 14 residues.

The chain combines TRBV28 with TRBJ2-7; D may be TRBD1 (6 bases). Per germline, CDR1 MDHEN and CDR2 SYDVKM. With 6 bases removed from V and 7 bases from J, the gap between germline ends came to 16 bases. This CDR3 is 13 amino acids long. The CDR3 is CASSLQGMWEQYF. The CDR3 DNA reads TGTGCCAGCAGCCTCCAGGGGATGTGGGAGCAGTACTTC.

This sequence joins TRBV20-1 and TRBJ2-1; D could derive from TRBD1 or TRBD2 (6 bases each). This CDR3 comprises 14 residues. Germline lookup yields CDR1 DFQATT and CDR2 SNEGSKA (reference sequence). Trimming took off 5 bases at V and 10 bases at J, with 21 bases between the two ends. Written as DNA, the CDR3 is TGCAGTGCTGGGGGGCGGGCCTCACTGGGAGAGCAGTTCTTC. It translates to CSAGGRASLGEQFF.

The rearrangement links TRBV14 to TRBJ1-1; D is undetermined. The CDR3 loop spans 12 amino acids. Trimming shortened V by 10 bases and J by 1 base, and 10 bases separated the two germline ends. Germline V gene sequence: CDR1 SGHDN, CDR2 FVKESK. CDR3 in DNA: TGTGCCACTACGGTGGGGAACACTGAAGCTTTCTTT. This sequence encodes CATTVGNTEAFF. The entire variable domain, with the rest obtained from reference TRBV14 and TRBJ1-1, is as follows: EAGVTQFPSHSVIEKGQTVTLRCDPISGHDNLYWYRRVMGKEIKFLLHFVKESKQDESGMPNNRFLAERTGGTYSTLKVQPAELEDSGVYFCATTVGNTEAFFGQGTRLTVV.

As regards this clonotype: A read error may produce the germline difference seen at one junction end. J is TRBJ2-5 and V is TRBV4-1; D is unclear. Per the germline V gene, CDR1 is MGHRA and CDR2 is YSYEKL. The CDR3 runs to 12 residues. The CDR3 here is CASSHASAAQYF. DNA for the CDR3: TGTGCCAGCAGCCACGCCTCGGCGGCCCAGTACTTC.

The chain carries TRBV20-1 and TRBJ2-1, with TRBD1 identical over 8 bases. Losses at the gene ends were 0 bases for V and 6 bases for J; bases not matched to a gene: 4. CDR3 length: 14 residues. CDR1 DFQATT and CDR2 SNEGSKA come from the germline V gene (reference sequence). This CDR3 is CSARDLTGGNEQFF. CDR3 sequence (DNA): TGCAGTGCTAGAGATCTCACAGGGGGCAATGAGCAGTTCTTC.

This clonotype has at least ten counts. The chain employs TRBV7-2 and TRBJ2-7; D might be TRBD2 (6 bases). The CDR3 runs 18 residues. The germline V gene encodes CDR1 SGHTA and CDR2 FQGNSA. V gave up 3 bases and J gave up 2 bases, with 23 bases separating them. CDR3 in amino acids: CASSFPPPGGEVPYEQYF. DNA for the CDR3: TGTGCCAGCAGCTTCCCCCCGCCAGGAGGGGAAGTCCCCTACGAGCAGTACTTC. The full variable domain, completed using reference TRBV7-2 and TRBJ2-7, is GAGVSQSPSNKVTEKGKDVELRCDPISGHTALYWYRQSLGQGLEFLIYFQGNSAPDKSGLPSDRFSAERTGGSVSTLTIQRTQQEDSAVYLCASSFPPPGGEVPYEQYFGPGTRLTVT.

The chain employs TRBV6-2 or TRBV6-3 and TRBJ2-3, with TRBD1 as a possible D gene (6 bases). V lost 2 bases, J lost 2 bases, and 11 bases lay in between. In germline, CDR1 is MNHEY, CDR2 SVGEGT. The CDR3 sequence is 15 residues long. This CDR3 reads CASSYPGDPTDTQYF. In DNA form, the CDR3 reads TGTGCCAGCAGTTACCCAGGGGATCCCACAGATACGCAGTATTTT.

Written as DNA, the CDR3 is TGTGCCAGCAGTTACTCGGAGCCCGATACGCAGTATTTT. Protein sequence: CASSYSEPDTQYF. The chain employs TRBV6-2 or TRBV6-3 and TRBJ2-3; D remains ambiguous. CDR1 is MNHEY and CDR2 is SVGEGT in the germline V gene. The CDR3 sequence is 13 residues long. V lost 0 bases, J lost 6 bases, and 7 bases lay in between.

This clonotype appeared a few times. The V gene is TRBV4-1, the J gene TRBJ2-3, with a tentative D call TRBD2 (5 bases). The germline gives CDR1 MGHRA, CDR2 YSYEKL. The CDR3 runs 16 residues. The V and J ends lost 3 bases and 4 bases respectively, with 17 bases between them. The CDR3 DNA is TGCGCCAGCAGCCATCGGGATCAGACCCCGCCAGATACGCAGTATTTT. Amino acids: CASSHRDQTPPDTQYF.

The rearrangement joins TRBV6-1 to TRBJ2-7; 10 nucleotides match TRBD2. Germline values: CDR1 MNHNS, CDR2 SASEGT. CDR3 length: 16 residues. J gave up 2 bases and V 3 bases, and 7 bases lay outside the gene matches. DNA for the CDR3: TGTGCCAGCAGTGAGGTTCGGACTAGCGGAACCTACGAGCAGTACTTC. Translation gives CASSEVRTSGTYEQYF.

This chain joins TRBV3-1 and TRBJ1-5; 9 bases match TRBD1. Per the germline V gene, CDR1 is LGHDT and CDR2 is YNNKEL (reference sequence). This CDR3 contains 17 residues. Trimming removed 0 bases from V and 5 bases from J; junction bases left unmatched: 8. The CDR3 sequence: CASSQDRDRVRDQPQHF. The DNA for the CDR3 is TGTGCCAGCAGCCAAGACCGGGACAGGGTTAGAGATCAGCCCCAGCATTTT.

The CDR3 spells CASSFHRGYEQYF. For the CDR3, the DNA is TGTGCCAGCAGCTTCCACAGGGGCTACGAGCAGTACTTC. The rearrangement uses TRBV7-2 and TRBJ2-7; TRBD1 aligns across 7 bases. Germline CDR1 is SGHTA and CDR2 is FQGNSA. The CDR3 sequence is 13 residues long. V trimming: 3 bases; J trimming: 3 bases; junction bases outside the gene matches: 2.